This entry describes one T cell receptor (beta chain). The input for sorted-subset replicate PCRs was 200 to 250 ng DNA, some 28,000 T cell genomes. Data came from immunoSEQ multiplex PCR; TCRdb stores just in-frame clones and leaves some out. This sample has about 2 million clones, with 85% to 95% found just once. This sample is part of a study of shared clonotypes between healthy human individuals. Naive CD8 cells comprised CD45RO-negative, CCR7-positively selected cells, excluding terminally differentiated effector memory CD45RA+ cells. This clonotype originated in a man aged 18 to 29 in good health. The sequenced material came from naive CD8+ T cells sorted from blood.

This CDR3 is CAISEMRGPYQETQYF. CDR3 bases: TGTGCCATCAGTGAGATGCGGGGGCCGTACCAAGAGACCCAGTACTTC. The rearrangement joins TRBV10-3 to TRBJ2-5; D might be TRBD2 (7 bases). CDR1 and CDR2 (germline): ENHRY, SYGVKD. CDR3 length equals 16 residues. V dropped 2 bases and J dropped 0 bases, with 13 bases sitting between them.